These T cell receptor beta chains were read from a single sample in a study of CD8+ T cells in alopecia areata. Clones were read by immunoSEQ multiplex PCR, and TCRdb kept only the in-frame ones, dropping some. The profile shows about 180,000 clones, 51% of them singletons. The input for sequencing was CD8+ T cells sorted from blood, taken between weeks 51 and 52, from a patient treated with tofacitinib. The receptors shown here come from a human donor with alopecia areata. Both conserved end residues are part of each CDR3. A D gene is named only where the DNA matches it firmly. Not every row has a clone size; where given, it reads once, few, many or a size class.

abundance: -; d_gene: TRBD1; len: 13; j_gene: TRBJ2-7; v_gene: TRBV28; CDR3aa: CASSLGTGYEQYF; CDR3nt: TGTGCCAGCAGTTTAGGGACAGGGTACGAGCAGTACTTC
abundance: -; d_gene: TRBD2; len: 15; j_gene: TRBJ2-1; v_gene: TRBV27; CDR3aa: CASSLIQRGGNEQFF; CDR3nt: TGTGCCAGCAGTTTAATCCAGCGGGGGGGCAATGAGCAGTTCTTC
abundance: -; d_gene: -; len: 16; j_gene: TRBJ2-1; v_gene: TRBV5-8; CDR3aa: CASSLDAGASYNEQFF; CDR3nt: TGTGCCAGCAGCTTGGATGCGGGGGCCTCCTACAATGAGCAGTTCTTC
abundance: -; d_gene: TRBD1; len: 15; j_gene: TRBJ2-7; v_gene: TRBV11-2; CDR3aa: CASSTYPRQGYEQYF; CDR3nt: TGTGCCAGCAGCACCTACCCACGACAGGGGTACGAGCAGTACTTC
abundance: -; d_gene: -; len: 12; j_gene: TRBJ1-1; v_gene: TRBV10-3; CDR3aa: CAISLGDTEAFF; CDR3nt: TGTGCCATCAGTCTGGGCGACACTGAAGCTTTCTTT
abundance: -; d_gene: -; len: 15; j_gene: TRBJ1-2; v_gene: TRBV6-5; CDR3aa: CASSYSGAPNYGYTF; CDR3nt: TGTGCCAGCAGTTACTCAGGGGCCCCTAACTATGGCTACACCTTC
abundance: -; d_gene: -; len: 14; j_gene: TRBJ1-1; v_gene: TRBV27; CDR3aa: CASSPRQPNTEAFF; CDR3nt: TGTGCCAGCAGTCCAAGACAGCCGAACACTGAAGCTTTCTTT
abundance: -; d_gene: -; len: 15; j_gene: TRBJ1-4; v_gene: TRBV7-2; CDR3aa: CASSQAGGTNEKLFF; CDR3nt: TGTGCCAGCAGCCAGGCAGGCGGAACTAATGAAAAACTGTTTTTT
abundance: few; d_gene: -; len: 13; j_gene: TRBJ2-7; v_gene: TRBV30; CDR3aa: CAWSGGFGYEQYF; CDR3nt: TGTGCCTGGAGTGGAGGGTTCGGGTACGAGCAGTACTTC
abundance: -; d_gene: -; len: 14; j_gene: TRBJ2-2; v_gene: TRBV7-9; CDR3aa: CASSWTANTGELFF; CDR3nt: TGTGCCAGCAGCTGGACAGCGAACACCGGGGAGCTGTTTTTT
abundance: many; d_gene: -; len: 15; j_gene: TRBJ1-6; v_gene: TRBV18; CDR3aa: CASSPKAGENSPLHF; CDR3nt: TGTGCCAGCTCACCCAAAGCAGGAGAAAATTCACCCCTCCACTTT
abundance: -; d_gene: -; len: 14; j_gene: TRBJ1-5; v_gene: TRBV5-1; CDR3aa: CASSPEGGDQPQHF; CDR3nt: TGCGCCAGCAGCCCCGAGGGTGGCGATCAGCCCCAGCATTTT
abundance: -; d_gene: TRBD2; len: 15; j_gene: TRBJ2-1; v_gene: TRBV29-1; CDR3aa: CSAPTERGGLGEQFF; CDR3nt: TGCAGCGCTCCAACCGAGCGGGGGGGCCTCGGTGAGCAGTTCTTC
abundance: -; d_gene: -; len: 15; j_gene: TRBJ2-6; v_gene: TRBV7-3; CDR3aa: CASSLLRTGANVLTF; CDR3nt: TGTGCCAGCAGCTTACTTCGGACTGGGGCCAACGTCCTGACTTTC
abundance: -; d_gene: TRBD2; len: 12; j_gene: TRBJ2-5; v_gene: TRBV29-1; CDR3aa: CSVGGGGWSQYF; CDR3nt: TGCAGCGTTGGCGGGGGTGGATGGTCCCAGTACTTC
abundance: -; d_gene: -; len: 13; j_gene: TRBJ2-7; v_gene: TRBV27; CDR3aa: CASSSLPSYEQYF; CDR3nt: TGTGCCAGCAGTTCCCTCCCCTCCTACGAGCAGTACTTC
abundance: -; d_gene: -; len: 12; j_gene: TRBJ2-5; v_gene: TRBV2; CDR3aa: CASGQYQETQYF; CDR3nt: TGTGCCAGCGGACAGTACCAAGAGACCCAGTACTTC